This T cell receptor beta chain was found in a study of lymphopenia after photon versus proton radiotherapy. Study results and caveats: Authors raise, but do not show, better survival with proton therapy.

Concerning this clone itself: Its antigen is currently unknown.

Generated by immunoSEQ multiplex PCR, the TCRdb table keeps only in-frame clones and is missing some. This sample yields about 24,000 clones, of which roughly 84% are seen a single time; about 23% belongs to the top ten. The receptor was isolated from a man aged 40-55 years with gastric cancer. Specimen: peripheral blood, collected from a patient treated with photon-based radiotherapy.

CDR3 nucleotides: TGCGCCAGCAGCTTGACAGTCCAAGAGACCCAGTACTTC. It is translated as CASSLTVQETQYF. The chain links TRBV5-1 to TRBJ2-5, with unresolved D. This CDR3 region has 13 residues. V was pared by 1 base and J by 1 base, with 5 bases between. Germline CDR1 reads SGHRS; CDR2 reads YFSETQ. The whole variable domain, remainder taken from reference TRBV5-1 and TRBJ2-5, is KAGVTQTPRYLIKTRGQQVTLSCSPISGHRSVSWYQQTPGQGLQFLFEYFSETQRNKGNFPGRFSGRQFSNSRSEMNVSTLELGDSALYLCASSLTVQETQYFGPGTRLLVL.